These 23 T cell receptor beta chains came from one sample sequenced in a study of blood T cells in healthy people across ages. A J-beta primer mix and a sample-barcoded 5' primer were used in a second PCR of about 6 to 12 cycles. MiXCR was run by TCRdb on the 5' RACE reads, yielding one entry per CDR3 protein. Here the sample spans about 750,000 distinct CDR3 sequences, about 55% being singletons. Specimen: blood. The receptors here all came from an elderly man in good health.

The chain combines TRBV20-1 with TRBJ1-4; weak D call: TRBD1 (6 bases). There are 13 residues in the CDR3. Trimming took 6 bases from V and 5 from J, leaving 13 bases between them. Germline values: CDR1 DFQATT, CDR2 SNEGSKA (reference sequence). The CDR3 loop is CSAQGQGNEKLFF. The CDR3 DNA sequence: TGCAGTGCCCAGGGGCAGGGGAATGAAAAACTGTTTTTT.

This clonotype has at least ten counts. The chain has TRBV6-5 and TRBJ2-7, with 8 bases that match TRBD1. CDR3 length: 13 residues. Germline V lookup: CDR1 MNHEY, CDR2 SVGAGI. V shed 6 bases, J shed 1 base, and the junction held 2 bases outside the gene matches. The CDR3 DNA sequence: TGTGCCAGCAGCCGGACAGGGTCCTACGAGCAGTACTTC. Its translation: CASSRTGSYEQYF.

V usage is TRBV29-1 and J usage is TRBJ2-7; D is possibly TRBD2 (6 bases). Looked up from germline, CDR1 is SQVTM and CDR2 is ANQGSEA. This CDR3 comprises 12 residues. V was pared by 5 bases and J by 1 base, with 9 bases between. The CDR3 nucleotides are TGCAGCGTTCTTAGCGGATCCTACGAGCAGTACTTC. The encoded protein is CSVLSGSYEQYF.

This clonotype was seen only a few times. This chain uses TRBV20-1 with TRBJ2-5; perhaps TRBD1 as D (6 bases). CDR1 and CDR2 (germline): DFQATT, SNEGSKA (reference sequence). This CDR3 is built from 15 residues. Trimming left V 1 base short and J 4 bases short, with 16 bases between. The CDR3 sequence is CSARVTGTLGETQYF. The CDR3 bases are TGCAGTGCTAGAGTAACAGGGACACTCGGAGAGACCCAGTACTTC.

The gene calls are TRBV15 and TRBJ2-1; 7 bases map to TRBD2. The CDR3 runs to 17 residues. Germline V gene lookup returns CDR1 LNHNV and CDR2 YYDKDF (reference sequence). The junction had 11 bases not matched to a gene; V was cut back by 3 bases and J by 3 bases. Written as DNA, the CDR3 is TGTGCCACCAGCAGGATCTTCGGCGGGAGAGGCTACAATGAGCAGTTCTTC. It specifies CATSRIFGGRGYNEQFF.

V usage is TRBV12-3 or TRBV12-4 and J usage is TRBJ1-2, with D tentatively TRBD1 (5 bases). The V end lost 3 bases, the J end lost 6 bases, and 14 bases lay between the germline ends. The CDR3 sequence is 14 residues long. The CDR3 region is CASSLGLGNNGYTF. The CDR3 DNA sequence: TGTGCCAGCAGTTTGGGGCTCGGGAACAATGGCTACACCTTC.

J is TRBJ2-4 and V is TRBV27, with no clear D. The CDR3 runs to 14 residues. Looked up from germline, CDR1 is MNHEY and CDR2 is SMNVEV (reference sequence). The V gene lost 0 bases and the J gene lost 5 bases, with 8 bases spanning the gap. The CDR3 loop reads CASSLSIRENIQYF. CDR3 nucleotides: TGTGCCAGCAGTTTATCGATCCGGGAAAACATTCAGTACTTC.

This clonotype was picked up a small number of times. This chain connects TRBV5-1 to TRBJ2-5, with a tentative D call TRBD1 (6 bases). The V gene's germline CDR1 is SGHRS and CDR2 YFSETQ. The length of the CDR3 is 15 residues. V was shortened by 2 bases and J by 2 bases, with 13 bases between the two germline ends. This CDR3 is CASSFYGGPQETQYF. The CDR3 nucleotides read TGCGCCAGCAGCTTTTATGGGGGCCCTCAAGAGACCCAGTACTTC.

The chain is built from TRBV20-1 and TRBJ1-2; 7 nucleotides match TRBD1. The CDR3 consists of 15 residues. Germline CDR1 and CDR2: DFQATT and SNEGSKA (reference sequence). After removal of 2 bases from V and 8 bases from J, the junction contained 14 bases not matched to a gene. The CDR3 bases are TGCAGTGCTAGATCTCTAGGACAGGTTAGGGGAGGCTACACCTTC. This sequence encodes CSARSLGQVRGGYTF.

V gene TRBV11-2 combines with J gene TRBJ2-5; TRBD2 matches 7 bases. With 5 bases clipped from V and 0 bases from J, the junction kept 6 bases outside the gene matches. There are 15 residues in the CDR3. CDR1 and CDR2 (germline): SGHAT, FQNNGV. CDR3: CASSTTAGYQETQYF. The CDR3 bases are TGTGCCAGCAGCACTACAGCGGGGTACCAAGAGACCCAGTACTTC.

This clonotype has only a few counts. One junction end disagrees with the germline gene, perhaps due to a read error. This chain uses TRBV7-9 with TRBJ1-4; D is undetermined. The CDR3 loop spans 16 amino acids. In germline, CDR1 is SEHNR, CDR2 FQNEAQ (reference sequence). CDR3 coding DNA: TGTGCCAGCAGCTTAGACCCGGACCGCCGGAGTGAAAAGCTGTTTTTT. Translating gives CASSLDPDRRSEKLFF. Together with reference TRBV7-9 and TRBJ1-4, the CDR3 gives the full variable domain: DTGVSQNPRHKITKRGQNVTFRCDPISEHNRLYWYRQTLGQGPEFLTYFQNEAQLEKSRLLSDRFSAERPKGSFSTLEIQRTEQGDSAMYLCASSLDPDRRSEKLFFGSGTQLSVL.

A word on this clonotype: One end of the junction is discordant with germline, which a read error may explain. The chain uses TRBV20-1 and TRBJ2-5, with unresolved D. The CDR3 covers 12 residues. Per the germline V gene, CDR1 is DFQATT and CDR2 is SNEGSKA (reference sequence). DNA for the CDR3: TGCAGTGCCCCCAGGACCCAAGAGACCCGGTACTTC. It yields the protein CSAPRTQETRYF.

About this clonotype itself: A read error may explain this, as a much larger clone is one base away. The V call is TRBV25-1, the J call TRBJ1-2, with no clear D. This CDR3 has 12 amino acids. V was cut by 8 bases and J by 6 bases, with 13 bases left in between. Germline V gene lookup returns CDR1 MGHDK and CDR2 SYGVNS. In DNA form, the CDR3 reads TGTGCCAGCGGTGGGAGGGTCGATGGCTACACCTTC. Amino acid sequence: CASGGRVDGYTF.

V and J are TRBV5-1 and TRBJ2-7; TRBD1 aligns across 7 bases. Germline lookup yields CDR1 SGHRS and CDR2 YFSETQ. Trimming took 5 bases from V and 0 from J; bases not matched to a gene: 8. CDR3 size: 15 residues. CDR3 in amino acids: CASRPRTGTSYEQYF. The CDR3 DNA is TGCGCCAGCAGACCGCGGACAGGCACCTCCTACGAGCAGTACTTC.

The chain combines TRBV28 with TRBJ1-2; D remains ambiguous. V lost 5 bases to trimming and J lost 6 bases, with 7 bases between them. CDR1 is MDHEN and CDR2 is SYDVKM in the germline V gene. The CDR3 loop spans 11 amino acids. The CDR3 loop reads CASSGRDGYTF. DNA for the CDR3: TGTGCCAGCAGTGGCCGGGATGGCTACACCTTC.

The chain employs TRBV7-2 and TRBJ2-5; 13 bases agree with TRBD2. Germline V gives CDR1 SGHTA, CDR2 FQGNSA. The V and J ends lost 1 base and 5 bases, in that order; junction bases with no gene match: 4. The CDR3 covers 16 residues. CDR3 sequence (DNA): TGTGCCAGCAGCTTAGTCGGGACTAGCGGGACCGAGACCCAGTACTTC. It yields the protein CASSLVGTSGTETQYF.

This clonotype was found a few times. The chain combines TRBV24-1 with TRBJ2-3; possible D gene TRBD2, 6 bases. The CDR3 has 15 residues. Germline CDR1 and CDR2: KGHDR and SFDVKD. Trimming cost V 7 bases and J 2 bases, with 15 bases left between them. CDR3 loop: CATRSGEHLTDTQYF. The CDR3 bases are TGTGCCACCAGATCGGGGGAACATCTCACAGATACGCAGTATTTT.

This clonotype was picked up a small number of times. The chain carries TRBV7-2 and TRBJ2-5; weak D call: TRBD2 (6 bases). Germline V gene sequence: CDR1 SGHTA, CDR2 FQGNSA. The V gene lost 5 bases and the J gene lost 5 bases, with 18 bases spanning the gap. The CDR3 is 15 residues long. The CDR3 DNA reads as TGTGCCAGCAGCACCCAATTACTAGCCGGGGAGACCCAGTACTTC. Its translation: CASSTQLLAGETQYF.

This clonotype came up a few times. The chain employs TRBV29-1 and TRBJ2-2, with D tentatively TRBD1 (6 bases). With 0 bases removed from V and 3 bases from J, the gap between germline ends came to 8 bases. This CDR3 has 14 amino acids. Germline loops: CDR1 SQVTM, CDR2 ANQGSEA. As DNA, the CDR3 is TGCAGCGTTGAAGACAGGGGTTACACCGGGGAGCTGTTTTTT. It codes for CSVEDRGYTGELFF.

The CDR3: CASSITGQTGTQYF. CDR3 coding DNA: TGTGCCAGTAGTATTACAGGGCAGACAGGGACCCAGTACTTC. The chain employs TRBV19 and TRBJ2-5, with D perhaps TRBD1 (6 bases). Germline CDR1 is LNHDA and CDR2 is SQIVND (reference sequence). This CDR3 is built from 14 residues. V was shortened by 3 bases and J by 7 bases, with 15 bases between the two germline ends.

This chain uses TRBV6-5 with TRBJ2-7; 7 bases match TRBD2. V was clipped by 6 bases and J by 3 bases; unmatched bases: 5. Germline-derived CDR1 and CDR2 are MNHEY and SVGAGI. The CDR3 consists of 13 residues. CDR3 protein: CASRAGVGYEQYF. The DNA for the CDR3 is TGTGCCAGCAGGGCGGGAGTGGGCTACGAGCAGTACTTC.

This clonotype was observed once. The CDR3 DNA reads TGTGCCAGCAGCCTCGACAGGGGCGTCTGGAGGGGTGAGCAGTACTTC. Translation gives CASSLDRGVWRGEQYF. This chain connects TRBV7-2 to TRBJ2-7; 8 positions agree with TRBD1. The germline V gene encodes CDR1 SGHTA and CDR2 FQGNSA. V dropped 5 bases and J dropped 7; count of bases not matched to a gene: 16. The CDR3 is made up of 16 amino acids.

V is TRBV7-8 and J is TRBJ2-1; TRBD2 might be the D (6 bases). The V end was cut by 5 bases, the J end by 3 bases, with 11 bases between. The germline gives CDR1 SGHVS, CDR2 FQNEAQ. This CDR3 has 14 residues. CDR3 amino acids: CASSVVGSYNEQFF. CDR3 in DNA: TGTGCCAGCAGCGTGGTCGGGAGCTACAATGAGCAGTTCTTC.